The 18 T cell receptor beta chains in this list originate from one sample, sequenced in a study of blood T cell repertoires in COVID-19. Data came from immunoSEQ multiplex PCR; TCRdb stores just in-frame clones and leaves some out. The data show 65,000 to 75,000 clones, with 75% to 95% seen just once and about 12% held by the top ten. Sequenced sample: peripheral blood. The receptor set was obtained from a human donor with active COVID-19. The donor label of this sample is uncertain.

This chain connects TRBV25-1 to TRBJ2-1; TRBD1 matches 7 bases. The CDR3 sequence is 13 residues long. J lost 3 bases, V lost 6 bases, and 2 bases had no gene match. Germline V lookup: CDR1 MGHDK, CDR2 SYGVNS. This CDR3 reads CASRQGFYNEQFF. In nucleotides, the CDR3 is TGTGCCAGCAGACAGGGGTTCTACAATGAGCAGTTCTTC.

The CDR3 region has the DNA TGTGCCAGCAGCCTTTTGGGAATAGCGGGAGGGCCAGGGCAAGAGACCCAGTACTTC. Amino acids: CASSLLGIAGGPGQETQYF. The genes are TRBV3-1 (or the pseudogene TRBV3-2) and TRBJ2-5, with 11 positions matching TRBD2. Trimming cost V 4 bases and J 2 bases; bases outside gene matches: 15. The CDR3 is 19 amino acids. Germline V lookup: CDR1 LGHDT, CDR2 YNNKEL (reference sequence).

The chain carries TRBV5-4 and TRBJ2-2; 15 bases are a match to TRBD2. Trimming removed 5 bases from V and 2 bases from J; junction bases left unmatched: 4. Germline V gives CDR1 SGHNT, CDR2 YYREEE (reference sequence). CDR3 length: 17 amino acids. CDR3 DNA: TGTGCCAGCAGGGAGGGACTAGCGGGAGGTAACACCGGGGAGCTGTTTTTT. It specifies CASREGLAGGNTGELFF.

The CDR3: CASRLGQEGANVLTF. DNA for the CDR3: TGTGCCAGCAGACTCGGACAGGAGGGGGCCAACGTCCTGACTTTC. The chain links TRBV28 to TRBJ2-6; the match to TRBD1 covers 7 bases. The CDR3 sequence is 15 residues long. V lost 6 bases, J lost 4 bases, and 6 bases stayed unmatched. CDR1 and CDR2 (germline): MDHEN, SYDVKM.

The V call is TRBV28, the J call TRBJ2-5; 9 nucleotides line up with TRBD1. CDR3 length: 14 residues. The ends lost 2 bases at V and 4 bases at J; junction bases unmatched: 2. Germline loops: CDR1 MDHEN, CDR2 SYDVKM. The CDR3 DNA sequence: TGTGCCAGCAGTTTAGGGACAGGGACAGAGACCCAGTACTTC. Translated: CASSLGTGTETQYF.

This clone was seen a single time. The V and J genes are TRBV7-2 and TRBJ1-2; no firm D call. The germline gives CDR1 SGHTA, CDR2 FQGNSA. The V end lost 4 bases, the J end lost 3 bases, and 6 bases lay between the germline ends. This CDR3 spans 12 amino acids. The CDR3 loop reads CASSSEYYGYTF. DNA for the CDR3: TGTGCCAGCAGCTCTGAGTACTATGGCTACACCTTC.

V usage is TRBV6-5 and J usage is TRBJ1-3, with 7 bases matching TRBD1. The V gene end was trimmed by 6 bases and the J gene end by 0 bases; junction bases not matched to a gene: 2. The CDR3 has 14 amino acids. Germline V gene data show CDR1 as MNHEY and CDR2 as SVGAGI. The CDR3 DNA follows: TGTGCCAGCAGGGGACAGATCTCTGGAAACACCATATATTTT. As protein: CASRGQISGNTIYF.

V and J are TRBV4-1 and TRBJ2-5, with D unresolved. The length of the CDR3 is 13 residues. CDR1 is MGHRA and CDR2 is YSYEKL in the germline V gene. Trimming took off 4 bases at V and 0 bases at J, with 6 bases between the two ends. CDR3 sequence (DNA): TGCGCCAGCAGCCTCCAGGACCAAGAGACCCAGTACTTC. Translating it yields CASSLQDQETQYF.

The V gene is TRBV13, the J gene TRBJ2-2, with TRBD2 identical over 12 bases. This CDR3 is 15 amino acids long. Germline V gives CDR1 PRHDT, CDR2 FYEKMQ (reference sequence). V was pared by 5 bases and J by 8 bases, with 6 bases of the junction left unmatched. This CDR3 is CASSPGLAGPGELFF. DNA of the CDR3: TGTGCCAGCAGCCCTGGACTAGCGGGACCGGGGGAGCTGTTTTTT.

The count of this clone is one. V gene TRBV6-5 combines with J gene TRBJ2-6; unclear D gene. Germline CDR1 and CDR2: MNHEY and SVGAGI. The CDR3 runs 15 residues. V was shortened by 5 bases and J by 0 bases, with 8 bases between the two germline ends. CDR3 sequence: CASSRGPSGANVLTF. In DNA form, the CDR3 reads TGTGCCAGCAGTCGCGGTCCCTCTGGGGCCAACGTCCTGACTTTC.

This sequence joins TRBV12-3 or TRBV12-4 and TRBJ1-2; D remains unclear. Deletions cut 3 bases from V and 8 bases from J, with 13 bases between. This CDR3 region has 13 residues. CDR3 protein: CASSFLVHQGYTF. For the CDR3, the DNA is TGTGCCAGCAGTTTTTTGGTACATCAGGGCTACACCTTC.

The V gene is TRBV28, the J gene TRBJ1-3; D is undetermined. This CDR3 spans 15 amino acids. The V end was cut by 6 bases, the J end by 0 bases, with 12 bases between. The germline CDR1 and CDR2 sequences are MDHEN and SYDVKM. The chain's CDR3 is CASRSTDVSGNTIYF. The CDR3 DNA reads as TGTGCCAGCAGGTCGACTGATGTCTCTGGAAACACCATATATTTT.

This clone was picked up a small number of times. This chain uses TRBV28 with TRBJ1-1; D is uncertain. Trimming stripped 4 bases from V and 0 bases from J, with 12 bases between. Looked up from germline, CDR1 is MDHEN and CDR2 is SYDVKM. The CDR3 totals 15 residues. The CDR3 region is CASSSIRQMNTEAFF. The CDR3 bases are TGTGCCAGCAGTTCCATCAGGCAGATGAACACTGAAGCTTTCTTT. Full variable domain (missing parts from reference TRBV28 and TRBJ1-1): DVKVTQSSRYLVKRTGEKVFLECVQDMDHENMFWYRQDPGLGLRLIYFSYDVKMKEKGDIPEGYSVSREKKERFSLILESASTNQTSMYLCASSSIRQMNTEAFFGQGTRLTVV.

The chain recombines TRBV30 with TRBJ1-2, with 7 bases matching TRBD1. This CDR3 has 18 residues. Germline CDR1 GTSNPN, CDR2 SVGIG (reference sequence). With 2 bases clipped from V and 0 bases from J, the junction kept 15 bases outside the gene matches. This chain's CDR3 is CAWSKTGFSVVANYGYTF. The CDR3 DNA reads TGTGCCTGGAGTAAGACAGGGTTTTCAGTTGTCGCTAACTATGGCTACACCTTC.

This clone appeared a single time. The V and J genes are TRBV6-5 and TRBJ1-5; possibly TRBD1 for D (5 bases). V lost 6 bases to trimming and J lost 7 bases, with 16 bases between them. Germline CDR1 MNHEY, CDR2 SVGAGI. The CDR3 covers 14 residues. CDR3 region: CASSARDRGQPQHF. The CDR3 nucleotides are TGTGCCAGCAGCGCTCGGGATCGGGGGCAGCCCCAGCATTTT.

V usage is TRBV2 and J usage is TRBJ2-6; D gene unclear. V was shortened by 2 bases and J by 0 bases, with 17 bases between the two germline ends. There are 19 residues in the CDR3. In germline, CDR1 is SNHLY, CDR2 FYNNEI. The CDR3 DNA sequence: TGTGCCAGCAGTGAATCCCTTGGTCCGGTCAACTCTGGGGCCAACGTCCTGACTTTC. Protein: CASSESLGPVNSGANVLTF.

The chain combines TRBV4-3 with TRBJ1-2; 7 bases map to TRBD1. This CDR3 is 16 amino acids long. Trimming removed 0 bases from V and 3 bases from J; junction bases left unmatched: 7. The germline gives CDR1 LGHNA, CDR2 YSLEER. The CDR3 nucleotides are TGCGCCAGCAGCCAAGATTCAGGGGGAGACTACTATGGCTACACCTTC. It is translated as CASSQDSGGDYYGYTF.

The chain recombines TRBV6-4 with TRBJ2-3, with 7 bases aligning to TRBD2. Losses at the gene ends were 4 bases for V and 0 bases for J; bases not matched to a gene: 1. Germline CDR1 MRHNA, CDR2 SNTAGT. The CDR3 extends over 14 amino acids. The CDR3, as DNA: TGTGCCAGCAGTGTTAGCGGGAGCACAGATACGCAGTATTTT. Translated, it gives CASSVSGSTDTQYF.